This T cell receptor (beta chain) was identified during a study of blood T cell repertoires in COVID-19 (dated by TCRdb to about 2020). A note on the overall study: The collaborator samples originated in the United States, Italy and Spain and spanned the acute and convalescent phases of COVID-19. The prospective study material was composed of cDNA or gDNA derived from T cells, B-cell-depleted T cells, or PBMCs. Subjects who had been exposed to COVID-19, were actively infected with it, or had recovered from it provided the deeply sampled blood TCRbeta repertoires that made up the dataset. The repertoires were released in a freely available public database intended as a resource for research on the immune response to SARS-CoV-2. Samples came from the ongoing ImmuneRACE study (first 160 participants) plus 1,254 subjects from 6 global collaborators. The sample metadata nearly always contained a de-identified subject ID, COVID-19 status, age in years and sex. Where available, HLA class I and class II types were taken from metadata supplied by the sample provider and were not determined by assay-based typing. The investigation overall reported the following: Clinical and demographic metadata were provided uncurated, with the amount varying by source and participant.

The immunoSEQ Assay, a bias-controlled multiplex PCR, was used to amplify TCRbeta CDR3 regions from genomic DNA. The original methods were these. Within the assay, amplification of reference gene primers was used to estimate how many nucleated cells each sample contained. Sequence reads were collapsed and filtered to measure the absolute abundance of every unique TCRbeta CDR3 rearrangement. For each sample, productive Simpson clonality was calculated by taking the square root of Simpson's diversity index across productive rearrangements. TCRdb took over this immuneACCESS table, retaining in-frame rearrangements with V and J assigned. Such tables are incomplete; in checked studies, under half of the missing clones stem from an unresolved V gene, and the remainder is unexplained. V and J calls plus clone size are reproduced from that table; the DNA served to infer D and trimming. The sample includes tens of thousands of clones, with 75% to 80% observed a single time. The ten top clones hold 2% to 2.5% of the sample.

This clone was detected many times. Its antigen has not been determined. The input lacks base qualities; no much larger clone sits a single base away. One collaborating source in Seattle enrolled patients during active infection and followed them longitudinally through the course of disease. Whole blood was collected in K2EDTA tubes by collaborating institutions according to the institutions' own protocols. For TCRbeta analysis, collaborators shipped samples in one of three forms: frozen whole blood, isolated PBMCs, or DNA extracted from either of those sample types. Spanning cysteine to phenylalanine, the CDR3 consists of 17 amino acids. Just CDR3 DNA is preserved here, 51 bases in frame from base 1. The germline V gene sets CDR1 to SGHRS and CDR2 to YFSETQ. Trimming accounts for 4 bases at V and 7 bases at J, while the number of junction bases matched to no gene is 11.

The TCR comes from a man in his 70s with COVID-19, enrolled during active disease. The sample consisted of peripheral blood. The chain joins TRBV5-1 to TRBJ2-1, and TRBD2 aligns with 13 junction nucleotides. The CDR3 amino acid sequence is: CASSLPLPGLAGNEQFF. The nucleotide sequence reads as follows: TGCGCCAGCAGCCTCCCTCTACCGGGACTAGCGGGAAATGAGCAGTTCTTC.